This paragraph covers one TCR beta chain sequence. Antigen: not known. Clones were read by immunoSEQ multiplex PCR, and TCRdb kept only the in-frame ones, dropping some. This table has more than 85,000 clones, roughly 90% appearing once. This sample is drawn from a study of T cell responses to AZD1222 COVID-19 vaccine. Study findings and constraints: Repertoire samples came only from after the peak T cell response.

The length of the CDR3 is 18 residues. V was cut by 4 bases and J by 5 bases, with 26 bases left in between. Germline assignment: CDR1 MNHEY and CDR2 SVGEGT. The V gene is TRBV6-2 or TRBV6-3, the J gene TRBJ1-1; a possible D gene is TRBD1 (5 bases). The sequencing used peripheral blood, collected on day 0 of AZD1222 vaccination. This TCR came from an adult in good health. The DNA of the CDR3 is TGTGCCAGCAGTTCACTCCACCAAATGGGGGGGATTGAAACTGAAGCTTTCTTT. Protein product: CASSSLHQMGGIETEAFF.